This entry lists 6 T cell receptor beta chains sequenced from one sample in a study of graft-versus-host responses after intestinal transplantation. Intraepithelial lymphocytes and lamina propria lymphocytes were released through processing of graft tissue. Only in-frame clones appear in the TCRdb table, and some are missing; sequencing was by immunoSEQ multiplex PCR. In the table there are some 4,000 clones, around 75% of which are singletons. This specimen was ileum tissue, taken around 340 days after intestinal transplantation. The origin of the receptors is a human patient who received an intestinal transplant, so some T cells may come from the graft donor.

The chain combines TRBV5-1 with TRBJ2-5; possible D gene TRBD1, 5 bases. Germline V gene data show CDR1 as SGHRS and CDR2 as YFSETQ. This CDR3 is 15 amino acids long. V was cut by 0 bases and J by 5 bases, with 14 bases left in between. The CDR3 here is CASSLGLQALETQYF. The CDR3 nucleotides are TGCGCCAGCAGCTTGGGGTTACAGGCGTTGGAGACCCAGTACTTC.

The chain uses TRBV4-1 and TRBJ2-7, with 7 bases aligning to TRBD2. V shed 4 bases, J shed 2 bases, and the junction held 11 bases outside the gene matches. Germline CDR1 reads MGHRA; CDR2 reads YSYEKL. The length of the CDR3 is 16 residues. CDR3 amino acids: CASSPTGEGRTYEQYF. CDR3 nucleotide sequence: TGCGCCAGCAGCCCTACGGGGGAGGGGCGGACCTACGAGCAGTACTTC.

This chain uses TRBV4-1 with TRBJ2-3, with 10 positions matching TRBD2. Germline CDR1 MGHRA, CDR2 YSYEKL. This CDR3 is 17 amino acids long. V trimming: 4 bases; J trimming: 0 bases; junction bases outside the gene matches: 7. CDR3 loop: CASSRERGGASTDTQYF. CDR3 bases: TGCGCCAGCAGCCGCGAGCGGGGGGGCGCTAGCACAGATACGCAGTATTTT.

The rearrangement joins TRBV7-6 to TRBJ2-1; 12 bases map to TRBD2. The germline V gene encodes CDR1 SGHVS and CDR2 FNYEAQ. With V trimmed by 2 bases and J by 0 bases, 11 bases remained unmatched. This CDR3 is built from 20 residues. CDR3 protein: CASSLLFGLAGSSSYNEQFF. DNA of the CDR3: TGTGCCAGCAGCTTACTTTTTGGACTAGCGGGGTCGAGCTCCTACAATGAGCAGTTCTTC.

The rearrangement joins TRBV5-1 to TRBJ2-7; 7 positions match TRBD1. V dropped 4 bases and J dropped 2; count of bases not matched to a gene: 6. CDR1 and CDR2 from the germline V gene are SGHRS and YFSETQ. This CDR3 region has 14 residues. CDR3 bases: TGCGCCAGCAGCCCCCCGGGACAGCCCTACGAGCAGTACTTC. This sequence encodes CASSPPGQPYEQYF.

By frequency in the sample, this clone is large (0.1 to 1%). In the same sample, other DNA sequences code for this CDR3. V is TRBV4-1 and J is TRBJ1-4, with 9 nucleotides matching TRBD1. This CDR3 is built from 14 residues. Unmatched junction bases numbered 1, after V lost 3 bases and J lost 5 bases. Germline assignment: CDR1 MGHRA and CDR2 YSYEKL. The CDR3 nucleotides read TGCGCCAGCAGCCAGGGACAGGGAAATGAAAAACTGTTTTTT. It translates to CASSQGQGNEKLFF.